What follows is one T cell receptor (beta chain) and its context. The V gene's germline CDR1 is LNHDA and CDR2 SQIVND (reference sequence). There are 14 residues in the CDR3. Trimming took 3 bases from V and 4 from J, leaving 9 bases between them. The data were taken from a study of T cell responses to AZD1222 COVID-19 vaccine. Using immunoSEQ multiplex PCR, the repertoire was profiled, and TCRdb retains in-frame clones only, with some absent. The data contain about 84,000 clones, 80% to 90% of them singletons. The source is an adult in good health. The input for sequencing was peripheral blood, taken on day 0 of AZD1222 vaccination. This chain uses TRBV19 with TRBJ2-2; D ambiguous. The CDR3 DNA reads TGTGCCAGTAGTATTGGACCGTTCACCGGGGAGCTGTTTTTT. Its protein is CASSIGPFTGELFF.